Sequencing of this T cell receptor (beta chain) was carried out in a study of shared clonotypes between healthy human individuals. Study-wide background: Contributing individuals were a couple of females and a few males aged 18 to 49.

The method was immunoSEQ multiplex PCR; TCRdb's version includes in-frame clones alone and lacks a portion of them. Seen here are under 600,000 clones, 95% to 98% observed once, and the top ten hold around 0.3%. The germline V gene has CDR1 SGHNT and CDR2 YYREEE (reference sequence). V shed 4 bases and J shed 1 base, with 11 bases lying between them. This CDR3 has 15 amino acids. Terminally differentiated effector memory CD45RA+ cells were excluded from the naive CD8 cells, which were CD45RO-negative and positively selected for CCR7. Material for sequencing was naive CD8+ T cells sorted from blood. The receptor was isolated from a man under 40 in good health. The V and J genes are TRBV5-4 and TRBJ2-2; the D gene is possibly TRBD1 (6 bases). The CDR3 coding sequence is TGTGCCAGCAGCCTCCCGACAGGGAACACCGGGGAGCTGTTTTTT. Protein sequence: CASSLPTGNTGELFF.